The 17 T cell receptor beta chains below come from one sample, sequenced in a study of blood T cell repertoires in COVID-19. Produced via immunoSEQ multiplex PCR; TCRdb's table is partial and in-frame only. The data hold 200,000 to 250,000 clones, with over 80% observed a single time. The specimen was peripheral blood. These receptors were taken from a woman aged 70-85 years with active or convalescent COVID-19.

The chain employs TRBV10-3 and TRBJ1-5; TRBD1 matches 10 bases. After removal of 8 bases from V and 8 bases from J, the junction contained 6 bases not matched to a gene. The CDR3 loop spans 13 amino acids. CDR1 ENHRY and CDR2 SYGVKD come from the germline V gene. CDR3 nucleotides: TGTGCCATCGGCGACAGGGGGCTAGAGCCCCAGCATTTT. Translating gives CAIGDRGLEPQHF.

This chain links TRBV5-1 with TRBJ2-1, with D perhaps matching TRBD2 (5 bases). This CDR3 contains 14 residues. Germline loops: CDR1 SGHRS, CDR2 YFSETQ. Trimming removed 0 bases at V and 3 bases at J, with 7 bases between. The CDR3 nucleotides read TGCGCCAGCAGCTTGGGTGAGGGCTACAATGAGCAGTTCTTC. It specifies CASSLGEGYNEQFF.

The rearrangement uses TRBV2 and TRBJ1-5, with a tentative D call TRBD1 (6 bases). CDR1 is SNHLY and CDR2 is FYNNEI in the germline V gene. V lost 6 bases and J lost 7, with 13 bases in between. The CDR3 has 13 residues. CDR3 nucleotide sequence: TGTGCCAGCAGCGCAGAGACAGGCCAGCCCCAGCATTTT. Its translation is CASSAETGQPQHF.

This clone was counted a few times. CDR3 amino acids: CASSGPRGQYF. Here the CDR3 DNA reads TGTGCCAGCAGTGGACCTCGGGGGCAGTACTTC. V and J are TRBV12-3 or TRBV12-4 and TRBJ2-7, with a tentative D call TRBD2 (5 bases). V was shortened by 5 bases and J by 9 bases, with 11 bases between the two germline ends. CDR3 length: 11 amino acids.

The chain links TRBV5-1 to TRBJ2-3; TRBD2 is a possible D gene (6 bases). There are 16 residues in the CDR3. Looked up from germline, CDR1 is SGHRS and CDR2 is YFSETQ. V dropped 0 bases and J dropped 0 bases, with 11 bases sitting between them. CDR3 region: CASSLAGGRSTDTQYF. CDR3 DNA: TGCGCCAGCAGCTTGGCCGGGGGACGAAGCACAGATACGCAGTATTTT.

The chain recombines TRBV5-1 with TRBJ1-2; a weak D match, TRBD1 (5 bases). Trimming shortened V by 4 bases and J by 6 bases, and 16 bases separated the two germline ends. The CDR3 is made up of 14 amino acids. Germline V gene lookup returns CDR1 SGHRS and CDR2 YFSETQ. In nucleotides, the CDR3 is TGCGCCAGCAGCCCGGACACGTCTTGGAATGGCTACACCTTC. It yields the protein CASSPDTSWNGYTF.

The sample holds a few counts of this clone. This chain links TRBV6-5 with TRBJ2-5; no definite D call. Germline values: CDR1 MNHEY, CDR2 SVGAGI. The CDR3 extends over 13 amino acids. V was pared by 8 bases and J by 1 base, with 11 bases between. CDR3 region: CASGPQTQETQYF. The CDR3 DNA follows: TGTGCCAGCGGGCCTCAGACCCAAGAGACCCAGTACTTC.

CDR3 in DNA: TGTGCCAGCAGCCCCTCCCTGGACAGGAACAATTCACCCCTCCACTTT. Translating gives CASSPSLDRNNSPLHF. The V gene is TRBV9, the J gene TRBJ1-6, with 7 positions matching TRBD1. V dropped 4 bases and J dropped 7; count of bases not matched to a gene: 11. The CDR3 covers 16 residues. From germline, CDR1 is SGDLS and CDR2 YYNGEE.

The chain has TRBV19 and TRBJ2-3; D perhaps matches TRBD2 (5 bases). This CDR3 contains 16 residues. Trimming took off 7 bases at V and 5 bases at J, with 22 bases between the two ends. The germline V gene has CDR1 LNHDA and CDR2 SQIVND (reference sequence). The CDR3 DNA is TGTGCCAGTACCCTCTCCAGACGGGAAGACGGAGATACGCAGTATTTT. As protein: CASTLSRREDGDTQYF.

The V gene is TRBV24-1, the J gene TRBJ1-5; 8 bases agree with TRBD1. The CDR3 length is 14 residues. With 4 bases clipped from V and 15 bases from J, the junction kept 13 bases outside the gene matches. Germline CDR1 is KGHDR and CDR2 is SFDVKD. CDR3 amino acids: CATSDTGQGEGTHF. The DNA of the CDR3 is TGTGCCACCAGTGACACAGGACAGGGCGAGGGGACGCATTTT.

The CDR3 reads CASTRPPAGAYGYTF. CDR3 nucleotide sequence: TGTGCCAGCACCCGCCCCCCAGCTGGGGCCTATGGCTACACCTTC. The chain employs TRBV28 and TRBJ1-2, with a tentative D call TRBD1 (5 bases). From germline, CDR1 is MDHEN and CDR2 SYDVKM. The CDR3 has 15 residues. Trimming left V 7 bases short and J 4 bases short, with 19 bases between.

The chain carries TRBV30 and TRBJ1-6; 9 bases line up with TRBD1. Trimming at V came to 0 bases and at J to 11 bases, leaving 5 bases not matched to a gene. CDR3 length: 14 amino acids. The germline gives CDR1 GTSNPN, CDR2 SVGIG (reference sequence). For the CDR3, the DNA is TGTGCCTGGAGTGTTGGGACAGGGCTTCCACCCCTCCACTTT. Translating it yields CAWSVGTGLPPLHF.

This clone was seen only a few times. The chain recombines TRBV4-3 with TRBJ2-3; D remains ambiguous. The length of the CDR3 is 17 residues. Trimming cost V 0 bases and J 2 bases, with 15 bases left between them. Germline V lookup: CDR1 LGHNA, CDR2 YSLEER. The CDR3 protein is CASSQDARGNPTDTQYF. The CDR3 DNA follows: TGCGCCAGCAGCCAAGATGCCAGAGGAAACCCCACAGATACGCAGTATTTT.

This clone was detected only once. Just one base apart from a much larger clone, this may be a read error. The chain couples TRBV6-5 to TRBJ1-1, with a weak D call TRBD1 (6 bases). This CDR3 region has 11 residues. Trimming left V 6 bases short and J 9 bases short, with 11 bases between. CDR1 is MNHEY, CDR2 SVGAGI, per germline. CDR3 sequence reads: CASSRGQKAFF. CDR3 coding DNA: TGTGCCAGCAGCCGAGGACAGAAAGCTTTCTTT.

This rearrangement joins TRBV6-5 to TRBJ2-7; tentative D call: TRBD1 (5 bases). This CDR3 is 14 amino acids long. Trimming pared 5 bases from V and 2 bases from J, leaving 13 bases between. Germline V CDR1 and CDR2: MNHEY, SVGAGI. The CDR3: CASSPAGKTYEQYF. DNA for the CDR3: TGTGCCAGCAGTCCCGCAGGGAAAACCTACGAGCAGTACTTC.

The chain employs TRBV7-8 and TRBJ1-2; possible D gene TRBD1, 6 bases. Germline CDR1 SGHVS, CDR2 FQNEAQ. With 5 bases removed from V and 4 bases from J, the gap between germline ends came to 8 bases. The CDR3 loop spans 12 amino acids. CDR3 in amino acids: CASSPGVYGYTF. CDR3 bases: TGTGCCAGCAGCCCAGGGGTCTATGGCTACACCTTC. Drawing the rest from reference TRBV7-8 and TRBJ1-2, the complete variable domain is GAGVSQSPRYKVAKRGQDVALRCDPISGHVSLFWYQQALGQGPEFLTYFQNEAQLDKSGLPSDRFFAERPEGSVSTLKIQRTQQEDSAVYLCASSPGVYGYTFGSGTRLTVV.

This clone has only one observation. The chain is built from TRBV6-5 and TRBJ1-6, with 9 bases fitting TRBD1. The V segment lost 6 bases and the J segment 7 bases; nucleotides outside the gene matches: 7. Per the germline V gene, CDR1 is MNHEY and CDR2 is SVGAGI. The CDR3 totals 15 residues. CDR3 protein: CASRSGQGVNSPLHF. The CDR3 region has the DNA TGTGCCAGCAGATCGGGACAGGGCGTCAATTCACCCCTCCACTTT.